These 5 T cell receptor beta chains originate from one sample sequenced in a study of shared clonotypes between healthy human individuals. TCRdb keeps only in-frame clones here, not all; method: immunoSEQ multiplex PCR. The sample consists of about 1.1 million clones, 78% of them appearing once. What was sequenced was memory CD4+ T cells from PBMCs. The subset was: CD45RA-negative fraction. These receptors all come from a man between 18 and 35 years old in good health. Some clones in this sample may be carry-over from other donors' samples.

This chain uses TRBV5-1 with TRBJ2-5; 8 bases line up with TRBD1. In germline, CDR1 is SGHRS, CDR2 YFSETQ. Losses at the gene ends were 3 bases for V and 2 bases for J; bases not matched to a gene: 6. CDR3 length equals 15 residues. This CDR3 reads CASSWGQAVQETQYF. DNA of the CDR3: TGCGCCAGCAGCTGGGGACAGGCGGTACAAGAGACCCAGTACTTC.

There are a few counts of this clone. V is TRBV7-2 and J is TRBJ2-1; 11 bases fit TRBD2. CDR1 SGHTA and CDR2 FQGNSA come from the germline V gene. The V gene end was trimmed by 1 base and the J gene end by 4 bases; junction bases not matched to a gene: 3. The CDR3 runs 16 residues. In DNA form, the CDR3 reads TGTGCCAGCAGCTTAGTAGGGACTAGCGGTTACAATGAGCAGTTCTTC. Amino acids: CASSLVGTSGYNEQFF.

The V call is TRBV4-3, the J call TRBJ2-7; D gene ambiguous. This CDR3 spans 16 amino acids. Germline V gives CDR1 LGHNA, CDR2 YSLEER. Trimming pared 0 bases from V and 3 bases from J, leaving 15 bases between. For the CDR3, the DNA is TGCGCCAGCAGCCAAGAAGATACGGAGAACGGCTACGAGCAGTACTTC. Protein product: CASSQEDTENGYEQYF.

Here the CDR3 DNA reads TGTGCCAGCAGCTTTGTCCCTCCGGGACAGGGGTACGAGCAGTACTTC. It specifies CASSFVPPGQGYEQYF. The chain is built from TRBV28 and TRBJ2-7; 10 bases align to TRBD1. V lost 6 bases, J lost 4 bases, and 12 bases stayed unmatched. Looked up from germline, CDR1 is MDHEN and CDR2 is SYDVKM. This CDR3 comprises 16 residues.

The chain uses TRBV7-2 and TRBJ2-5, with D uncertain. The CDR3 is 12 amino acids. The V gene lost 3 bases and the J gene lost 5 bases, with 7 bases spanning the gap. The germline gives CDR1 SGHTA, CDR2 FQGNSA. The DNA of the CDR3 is TGTGCCAGCAGCTTCCTAGGGGAGACCCAGTACTTC. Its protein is CASSFLGETQYF.